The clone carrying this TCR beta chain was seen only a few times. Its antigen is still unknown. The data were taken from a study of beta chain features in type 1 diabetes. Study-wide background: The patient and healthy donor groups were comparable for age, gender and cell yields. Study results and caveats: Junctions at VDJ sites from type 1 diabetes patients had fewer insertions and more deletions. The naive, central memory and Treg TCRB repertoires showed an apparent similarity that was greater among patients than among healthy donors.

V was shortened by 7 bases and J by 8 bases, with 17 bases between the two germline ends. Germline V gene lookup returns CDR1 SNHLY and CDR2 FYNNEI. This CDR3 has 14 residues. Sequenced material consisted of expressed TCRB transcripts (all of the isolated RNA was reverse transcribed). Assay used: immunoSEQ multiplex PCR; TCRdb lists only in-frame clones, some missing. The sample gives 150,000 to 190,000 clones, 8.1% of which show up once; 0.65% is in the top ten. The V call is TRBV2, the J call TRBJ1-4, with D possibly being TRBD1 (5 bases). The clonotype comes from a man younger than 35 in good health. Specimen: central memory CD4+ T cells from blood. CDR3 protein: CASTETAVKEKLFF. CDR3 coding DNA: TGTGCCAGCACCGAGACAGCCGTCAAGGAAAAACTGTTTTTT.